What follows describes a single TCR beta chain. Antigen unknown. These data come from a study of vaccination effects on CD4 cells after COVID-19. At the level of the study: Everyone in the study got two shots of either the BNT162b2 or mRNA-1273 vaccine.

Antigen-specific CD4+ T cells were expanded (with viral peptide pools) by the ViraFEST assay ahead of sequencing. Following 10 days of culture, CD4+ T cells were isolated. No vaccinee had earlier SARS-CoV-2 infection, and nucleocapsid antibodies were negative. Culturing of around 2 million PBMC per well took place with around 9.6 IU/ml IL-2 and approximately 9.1 ug/ml peptides. In the cultures, half the medium was exchanged for IL-2 medium on days 3 and 7. Only in-frame clones appear in the TCRdb table, and some are missing; sequencing was by immunoSEQ multiplex PCR. The sample comprises tens of thousands of clones, around 78% of which are singletons, and under 12% rests with the top ten. Findings and limits, study-wide: Infection- and vaccine-induced clones contracted markedly late after vaccination.

The V and J ends lost 1 base and 5 bases, in that order; junction bases with no gene match: 3. Germline V gives CDR1 KGHSH, CDR2 LQKENI. The CDR3 contains 14 residues. The material was CD4+ T cells from PBMCs cultured with SARS-CoV-2 spike peptides, obtained before COVID-19 vaccination. The TCR comes from a human donor who received a COVID-19 vaccine. The V gene is TRBV18, the J gene TRBJ2-5; 8 nucleotides agree with TRBD1. DNA of the CDR3: TGTGCCAGCTCACCACAGAACAGGGGGGAGACCCAGTACTTC. This encodes CASSPQNRGETQYF.